The following is a T cell receptor (beta chain) sequence with its context. The data were obtained in a study of control samples from healthy donors and cancer patients. Only in-frame clones appear in the TCRdb table, and some are missing; sequencing was by immunoSEQ multiplex PCR. The table includes 99,000 or so clones, around four fifths detected once. With 5 bases removed from V and 0 bases from J, the gap between germline ends came to 19 bases. CDR1 is SGHNT and CDR2 is YENEEA in the germline V gene. There are 17 residues in the CDR3. The sequencing input was blood. J is TRBJ1-1 and V is TRBV11-3, with a possible D match to TRBD1 (6 bases). This sequence originates from a woman between 50 and 59 years old in good health. CDR3 sequence: CASSRQGGGPVNTEAFF. The CDR3 nucleotides read TGTGCCAGCAGCCGACAAGGGGGAGGTCCGGTGAACACTGAAGCTTTCTTT.